This T cell receptor (beta chain) was observed in a study of T-cell reconstitution after alpha-beta-depleted transplantation in children. Germline loops: CDR1 DFQATT, CDR2 SNEGSKA (reference sequence). The CDR3 runs to 14 residues. Trimming took 3 bases from V and 0 from J, leaving 8 bases between them. Researchers prepared the TCRbeta library using unique molecular identifiers, the study reports. TCRdb analysed the PCR reads with MiXCR anew, one entry per CDR3 protein. Among about 610,000 distinct CDR3 sequences listed, 10% to 13% were seen once. This clonotype was picked up many times. The TCR originated in a human donor who donated a stem cell graft to a child with acute myeloid leukemia. The chain carries TRBV20-1 and TRBJ1-4; D is ambiguous. Source: PBMCs from the stem cell graft donor, taken from the stem cell graft. The chain's CDR3 is CSAREGSTNEKLFF. The CDR3 DNA reads TGCAGTGCTAGGGAGGGCTCAACTAATGAAAAACTGTTTTTT.